Here is one TCR beta chain with its context. Antigen unknown. These data come from a study of cytomegalovirus exposure and HLA in healthy donors. Across the whole study: Per a later analysis, the approximately 690 first-cohort and 95 to 150 validation repertoires shared one platform.

Study outcomes and limitations: In the approximately 130 validation repertoires, under 95% of cluster scores exceeded 0, per a later analysis. TCR beta chains numbering some 160 were designated cytomegalovirus-associated.

Produced via immunoSEQ multiplex PCR; TCRdb's table is partial and in-frame only. The data contain around 130,000 clones, around 92% of them seen just once; the ten biggest clones take up 3% to 4%. Trimming left V 6 bases short and J 1 base short, with 15 bases between. The CDR3 extends over 15 amino acids. Germline V gene sequence: CDR1 SNHLY, CDR2 FYNNEI. Source material: PBMCs. The TCR comes from a man aged 30 to 39 in good health and CMV-seronegative. This rearrangement joins TRBV2 to TRBJ2-5; possibly TRBD1 for D (6 bases). The CDR3 here is CASSTDRSTQETQYF. The CDR3 DNA reads TGTGCCAGCAGCACCGACAGGTCTACCCAAGAGACCCAGTACTTC.